This T cell receptor (beta chain) was sequenced for a study of cytomegalovirus exposure and HLA in healthy donors. Study results and limitations: Rarity held for most TCR sequences, but there were some public TCRs that occurred in many donors. Confirmation in vitro established that three CMV-associated chains were specific for CMV antigens. The classifier reportedly diagnosed cytomegalovirus status with high specificity and sensitivity. Subsequent analysis found a tendency for first-cohort TCR clusters to co-occur within the 100 to 150 validation repertoires.

This table comes from immunoSEQ multiplex PCR, and its TCRdb copy is limited to in-frame clones, with some not included. Of 150,000 to 180,000 clones in the sample, 86% were seen once. Details on this clone: Its specificity is unknown.

Germline CDR1 is SGHRS and CDR2 is YFSETQ. The V end was cut by 5 bases, the J end by 5 bases, with 19 bases between. CDR3 length equals 15 residues. The clonotype originates from a human donor in good health. V usage is TRBV5-1 and J usage is TRBJ1-1, with D tentatively TRBD1 (5 bases). Source material: PBMCs. CDR3 DNA: TGCGCCAGCAGGCGGGGACTCACCCAAGGGACTGAAGCTTTCTTT. Amino acid sequence: CASRRGLTQGTEAFF.